This is a list of T cell receptor beta chains from one sample in a study of CD8 T cells in Susac syndrome. TCRdb re-derived calls from the immunoSEQ multiplex PCR reads in MiXCR, one entry per CDR3 protein. The sample records about 180,000 distinct CDR3 sequences, approximately 96% being singletons. The sequencing input was CD8+ T cells from PBMCs. All receptors come from a human donor with multiple sclerosis. Both conserved end residues are part of each CDR3. Fields, in order: J gene, V gene, clone size, D gene, CDR3 DNA, CDR3 protein. D genes are given only for firm matches. Expanded clones get a size class; other rows say once, few or many, or leave the size out.

TRBJ1-1 | TRBV28 | - | - | TGTGCCAGCAGTTTAACGGGGAGCGTCACTGAAGCTTTCTTT | CASSLTGSVTEAFF
TRBJ2-3 | TRBV27 | - | TRBD1 | TGTGCCAGCAGTTCATGGACAGGGGGCATGGATACGCAGTATTTT | CASSSWTGGMDTQYF
TRBJ1-1 | TRBV11-2 | - | - | TGTGCCAGCTCGTATACAGGGAGTCGGGAAGCTTTCTTT | CASSYTGSREAFF
TRBJ2-1 | TRBV27 | - | TRBD2 | TGTGCCAGCAGTCCCATTTTGCTAGCGGGATCCTACAATGAGCAGTTCTTC | CASSPILLAGSYNEQFF
TRBJ1-6 | TRBV2 | - | - | TGTGCCAGCAGTGAGAACTCCTATAATTCACCCCTCCACTTT | CASSENSYNSPLHF
TRBJ2-5 | TRBV27 | - | - | TGTGCCAGCAGTTTATTGGGTCAAGAGACCCAGTACTTC | CASSLLGQETQYF
TRBJ1-2 | TRBV12-3/TRBV12-4 | - | TRBD1 | TGTGCCACCACCTCTGGACAGGAGATCTATGGCTACACCTTC | CATTSGQEIYGYTF
TRBJ2-5 | TRBV2 | - | - | TGTGCCAGCAAAAAGGGATCCGGGAAAGAGACCCAGTACTTC | CASKKGSGKETQYF
TRBJ2-3 | TRBV2 | - | TRBD2 | TGTGCCAACTCCCCGGGACTACACACAGATACGCAGTATTTT | CANSPGLHTDTQYF
TRBJ2-2 | TRBV12-3/TRBV12-4 | - | - | TGTGCCAGCAGGCTTAGCGCGTGGGAGCTGTTTTTT | CASRLSAWELFF
TRBJ2-1 | TRBV5-1 | once | - | TGCGCCAGCAGCTTGGCGGGACTTGAGCAGTTCTTC | CASSLAGLEQFF
TRBJ2-6 | TRBV20-1 | - | - | TGCAGTGCTAGAGATCACCACTCTGGGGCCAACGTCCTGACTTTC | CSARDHHSGANVLTF
TRBJ2-1 | TRBV2 | - | - | TGTGCCAGCCGCCCGATCGATGAGCAGTTCTTC | CASRPIDEQFF
TRBJ2-7 | TRBV5-1 | - | TRBD2 | TGCGCCAGCAGCTTGGGTTCTAGCGGAGCTTCCTACGAGCAGTACTTC | CASSLGSSGASYEQYF
TRBJ2-1 | TRBV24-1 | - | TRBD2 | TGTGCCACCAGTGATTCCGGGACTAGCGGGTACAATGAGCAGTTCTTC | CATSDSGTSGYNEQFF
TRBJ1-6 | TRBV20-1 | - | TRBD1 | TGCAGTGCTAGAATTGACGGGACAGAGAATTCACCCCTCCACTTT | CSARIDGTENSPLHF